This T cell receptor beta chain is from a study of neurological immune-mediated disorders. Regarding the study as a whole: In HTLV-1-associated myelopathy, TCR clonal expansion was greatest, whereas multiple sclerosis had the least, falling below healthy controls.

This clonotype has only a few counts. Its antigen is not known. The CDR3 loop spans 14 amino acids. The germline CDR1 and CDR2 sequences are MNHEY and SVGEGT. The J segment lost 4 bases and the V segment lost 2 bases, leaving 2 bases of the junction unmatched. MiXCR, applied by TCRdb to the 5' RACE reads, yields one record per CDR3 protein. The table lists some 30,000 distinct CDR3 sequences, approximately 13% of them singletons. Time point: longitudinal time-point 2. Among the participants, healthy controls were blood bank volunteers in Maryland, USA. The receptor was isolated from a woman between 35 and 50 years old in good health. The genes are TRBV6-2 or TRBV6-3 and TRBJ1-5, with TRBD1 identical over 7 bases. Sequenced input: PBMCs. This chain's CDR3 is CASSYVTGNQPQHF. The CDR3 DNA follows: TGTGCCAGCAGTTACGTGACAGGGAATCAGCCCCAGCATTTT.